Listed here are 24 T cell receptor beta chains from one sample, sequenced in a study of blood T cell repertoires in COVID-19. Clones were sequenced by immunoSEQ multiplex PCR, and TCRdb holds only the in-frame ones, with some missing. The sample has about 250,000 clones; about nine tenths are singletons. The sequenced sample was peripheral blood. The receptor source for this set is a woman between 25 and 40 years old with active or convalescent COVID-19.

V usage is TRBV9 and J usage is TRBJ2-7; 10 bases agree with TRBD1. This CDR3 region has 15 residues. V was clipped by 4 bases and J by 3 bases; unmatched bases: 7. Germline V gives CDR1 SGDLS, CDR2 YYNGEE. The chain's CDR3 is CASSPHGTGVYEQYF. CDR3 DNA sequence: TGTGCCAGCAGCCCTCACGGGACAGGGGTCTACGAGCAGTACTTC. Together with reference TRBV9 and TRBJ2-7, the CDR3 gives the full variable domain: DSGVTQTPKHLITATGQRVTLRCSPRSGDLSVYWYQQSLDQGLQFLIQYYNGEERAKGNILERFSAQQFPDLHSELNLSSLELGDSALYFCASSPHGTGVYEQYFGPGTRLTVT.

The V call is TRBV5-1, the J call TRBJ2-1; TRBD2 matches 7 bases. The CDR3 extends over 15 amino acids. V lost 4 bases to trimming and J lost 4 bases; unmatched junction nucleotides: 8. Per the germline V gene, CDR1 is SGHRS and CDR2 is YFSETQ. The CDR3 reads CASSPTGGLYNEQFF. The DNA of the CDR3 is TGCGCCAGCAGCCCGACCGGGGGGTTGTACAATGAGCAGTTCTTC.

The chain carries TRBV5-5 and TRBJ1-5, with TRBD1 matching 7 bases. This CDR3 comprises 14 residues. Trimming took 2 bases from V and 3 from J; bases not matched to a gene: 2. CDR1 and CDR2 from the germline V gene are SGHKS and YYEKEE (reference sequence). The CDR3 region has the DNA TGTGCCAGCAGCTTCGGGACAGACAATCAGCCCCAGCATTTT. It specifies CASSFGTDNQPQHF.

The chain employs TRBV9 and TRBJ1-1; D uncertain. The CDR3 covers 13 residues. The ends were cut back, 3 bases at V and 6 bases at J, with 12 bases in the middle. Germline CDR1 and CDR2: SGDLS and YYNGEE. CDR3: CASSGGGYAEAFF. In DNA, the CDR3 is TGTGCCAGCAGCGGGGGAGGCTACGCTGAAGCTTTCTTT. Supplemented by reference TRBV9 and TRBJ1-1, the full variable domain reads DSGVTQTPKHLITATGQRVTLRCSPRSGDLSVYWYQQSLDQGLQFLIQYYNGEERAKGNILERFSAQQFPDLHSELNLSSLELGDSALYFCASSGGGYAEAFFGQGTRLTVV.

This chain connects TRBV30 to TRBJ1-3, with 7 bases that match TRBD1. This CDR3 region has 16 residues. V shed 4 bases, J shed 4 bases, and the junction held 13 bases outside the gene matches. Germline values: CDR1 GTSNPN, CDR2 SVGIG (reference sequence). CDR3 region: CAWNLTGFSSGNTIYF. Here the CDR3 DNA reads TGTGCCTGGAATCTGACAGGGTTTTCGTCCGGAAACACCATATATTTT. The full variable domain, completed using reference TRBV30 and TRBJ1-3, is SQTIHQWPATLVQPVGSPLSLECTVEGTSNPNLYWYRQAAGRGLQLLFYSVGIGQISSEVPQNLSASRPQDRQFILSSKKLLLSDSGFYLCAWNLTGFSSGNTIYFGEGSWLTVV.

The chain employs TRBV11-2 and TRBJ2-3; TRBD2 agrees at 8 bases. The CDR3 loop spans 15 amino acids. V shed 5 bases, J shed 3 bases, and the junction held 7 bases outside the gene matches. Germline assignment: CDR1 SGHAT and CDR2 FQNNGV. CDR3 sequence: CASSLGGAWTDTQYF. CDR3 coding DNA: TGTGCCAGCAGCCTCGGGGGGGCATGGACAGATACGCAGTATTTT.

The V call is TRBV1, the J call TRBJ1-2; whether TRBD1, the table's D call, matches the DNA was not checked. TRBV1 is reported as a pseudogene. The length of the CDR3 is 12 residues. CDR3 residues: CTGPGHTYGYTF. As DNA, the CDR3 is TGCACCGGTCCGGGACACACATATGGCTACACCTTC.

CDR3 coding DNA: TGCGCCAGCAGCGACCCCCAGGGGTCTGCGGAGACCCAGTACTTC. Translation: CASSDPQGSAETQYF. The chain uses TRBV5-1 and TRBJ2-5, with D maybe TRBD1 (6 bases). This CDR3 is built from 15 residues. Between the trimmed V and J ends, which lost 4 bases and 5 bases, there was a span of 18 bases. Per the germline V gene, CDR1 is SGHRS and CDR2 is YFSETQ.

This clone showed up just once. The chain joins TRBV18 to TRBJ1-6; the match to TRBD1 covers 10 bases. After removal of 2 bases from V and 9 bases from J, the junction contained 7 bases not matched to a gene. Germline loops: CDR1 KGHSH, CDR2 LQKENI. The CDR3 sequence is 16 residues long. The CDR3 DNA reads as TGTGCCAGCTCACCAGCAGACAGGGGGCCGTTTTCACCCCTCCACTTT. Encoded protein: CASSPADRGPFSPLHF.

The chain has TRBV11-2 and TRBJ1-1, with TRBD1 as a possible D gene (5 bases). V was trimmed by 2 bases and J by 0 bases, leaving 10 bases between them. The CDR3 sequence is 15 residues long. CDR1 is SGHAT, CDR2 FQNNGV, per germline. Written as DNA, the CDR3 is TGTGCCAGCAGCTTAAGACAGCCAATGAACACTGAAGCTTTCTTT. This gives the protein CASSLRQPMNTEAFF. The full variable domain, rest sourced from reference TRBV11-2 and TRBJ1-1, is EAGVAQSPRYKIIEKRQSVAFWCNPISGHATLYWYQQILGQGPKLLIQFQNNGVVDDSQLPKDRFSAERLKGVDSTLKIQPAKLEDSAVYLCASSLRQPMNTEAFFGQGTRLTVV.

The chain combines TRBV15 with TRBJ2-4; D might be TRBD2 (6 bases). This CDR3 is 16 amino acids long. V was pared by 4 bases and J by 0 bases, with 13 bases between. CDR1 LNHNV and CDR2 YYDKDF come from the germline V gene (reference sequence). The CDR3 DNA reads TGTGCCACCAGCAAGGGCGCGGGGATAGCCAAAAACATTCAGTACTTC. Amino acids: CATSKGAGIAKNIQYF. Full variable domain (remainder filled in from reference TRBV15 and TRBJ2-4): DAMVIQNPRYQVTQFGKPVTLSCSQTLNHNVMYWYQQKSSQAPKLLFHYYDKDFNNEADTPDNFQSRRPNTSFCFLDIRSPGLGDTAMYLCATSKGAGIAKNIQYFGAGTRLSVL.

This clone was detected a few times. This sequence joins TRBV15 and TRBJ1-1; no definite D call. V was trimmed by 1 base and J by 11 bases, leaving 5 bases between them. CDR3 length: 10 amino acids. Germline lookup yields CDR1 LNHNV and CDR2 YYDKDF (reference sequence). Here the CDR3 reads CATSRGSAFF. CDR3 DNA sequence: TGTGCCACCAGCAGAGGTTCGGCTTTCTTT.

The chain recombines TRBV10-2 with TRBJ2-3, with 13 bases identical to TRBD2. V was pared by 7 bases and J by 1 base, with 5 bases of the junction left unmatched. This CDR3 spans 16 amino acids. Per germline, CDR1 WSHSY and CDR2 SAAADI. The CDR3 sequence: CASNELAGGRTDTQYF. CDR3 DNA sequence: TGCGCCAGCAACGAACTAGCGGGGGGGCGCACAGATACGCAGTATTTT.

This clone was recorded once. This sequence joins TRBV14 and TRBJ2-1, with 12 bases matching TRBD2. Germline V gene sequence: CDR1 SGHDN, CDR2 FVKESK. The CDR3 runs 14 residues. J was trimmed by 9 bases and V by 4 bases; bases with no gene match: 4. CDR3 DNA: TGTGCCAGCAGCCTACTAGCGGGGGGAGGTGAGCAGTTCTTC. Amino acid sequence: CASSLLAGGGEQFF. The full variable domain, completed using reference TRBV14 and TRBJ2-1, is EAGVTQFPSHSVIEKGQTVTLRCDPISGHDNLYWYRRVMGKEIKFLLHFVKESKQDESGMPNNRFLAERTGGTYSTLKVQPAELEDSGVYFCASSLLAGGGEQFFGPGTRLTVL.

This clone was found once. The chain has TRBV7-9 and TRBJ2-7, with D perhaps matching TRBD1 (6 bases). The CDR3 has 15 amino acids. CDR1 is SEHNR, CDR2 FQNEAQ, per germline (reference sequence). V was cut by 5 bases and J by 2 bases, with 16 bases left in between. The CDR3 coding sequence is TGTGCCAGCAGCCAGACCGGGACAAAACCCTACGAGCAGTACTTC. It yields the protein CASSQTGTKPYEQYF.

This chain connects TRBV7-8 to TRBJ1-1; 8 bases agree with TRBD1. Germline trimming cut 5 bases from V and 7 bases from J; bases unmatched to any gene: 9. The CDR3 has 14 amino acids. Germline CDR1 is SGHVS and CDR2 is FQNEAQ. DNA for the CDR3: TGTGCCAGCAGCCAGCCCGGGACAGGAGATGAAGCTTTCTTT. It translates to CASSQPGTGDEAFF.

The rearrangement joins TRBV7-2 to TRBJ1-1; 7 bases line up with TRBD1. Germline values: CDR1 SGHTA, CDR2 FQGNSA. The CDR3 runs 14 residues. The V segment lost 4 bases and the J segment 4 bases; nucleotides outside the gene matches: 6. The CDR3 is CASSSNRGGTEAFF. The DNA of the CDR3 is TGTGCCAGCAGCTCGAACAGGGGTGGCACTGAAGCTTTCTTT. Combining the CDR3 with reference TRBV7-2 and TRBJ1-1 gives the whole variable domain GAGVSQSPSNKVTEKGKDVELRCDPISGHTALYWYRQSLGQGLEFLIYFQGNSAPDKSGLPSDRFSAERTGGSVSTLTIQRTQQEDSAVYLCASSSNRGGTEAFFGQGTRLTVV.

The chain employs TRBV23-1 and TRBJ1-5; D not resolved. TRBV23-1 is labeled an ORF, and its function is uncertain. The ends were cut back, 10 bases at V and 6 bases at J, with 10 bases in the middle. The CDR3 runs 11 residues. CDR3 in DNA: TGCGCCATCCCTCAGTTTCAGCCCCAGCATTTT. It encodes CAIPQFQPQHF.

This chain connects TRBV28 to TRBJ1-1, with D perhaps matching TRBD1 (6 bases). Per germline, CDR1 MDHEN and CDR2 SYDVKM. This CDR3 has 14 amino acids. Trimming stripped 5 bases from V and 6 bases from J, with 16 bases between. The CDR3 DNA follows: TGTGCCAGCAGTAGAACAGGGAGTGGGTCTGAAGCTTTCTTT. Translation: CASSRTGSGSEAFF. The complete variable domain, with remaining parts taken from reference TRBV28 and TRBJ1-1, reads DVKVTQSSRYLVKRTGEKVFLECVQDMDHENMFWYRQDPGLGLRLIYFSYDVKMKEKGDIPEGYSVSREKKERFSLILESASTNQTSMYLCASSRTGSGSEAFFGQGTRLTVV.

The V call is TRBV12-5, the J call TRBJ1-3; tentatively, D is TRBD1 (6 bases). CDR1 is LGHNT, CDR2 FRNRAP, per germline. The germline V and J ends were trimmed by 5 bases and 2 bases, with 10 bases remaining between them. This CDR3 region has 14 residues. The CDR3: CASGLGGAGNTIYF. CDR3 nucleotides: TGTGCTAGTGGTCTAGGGGGGGCTGGAAACACCATATATTTT.

CDR3 nucleotides: TGTGCCAGCAGCTTGGCAACAGGTCGAAATGAAAAACTGTTTTTT. It codes for CASSLATGRNEKLFF. The chain carries TRBV5-5 and TRBJ1-4; TRBD1 might be the D (5 bases). The CDR3 has 15 residues. Germline V gene data show CDR1 as SGHKS and CDR2 as YYEKEE (reference sequence). The V gene lost 0 bases and the J gene lost 5 bases, with 11 bases spanning the gap. Together with reference TRBV5-5 and TRBJ1-4, the CDR3 gives the full variable domain: DAGVTQSPTHLIKTRGQQVTLRCSPISGHKSVSWYQQVLGQGPQFIFQYYEKEERGRGNFPDRFSARQFPNYSSELNVNALLLGDSALYLCASSLATGRNEKLFFGSGTQLSVL.

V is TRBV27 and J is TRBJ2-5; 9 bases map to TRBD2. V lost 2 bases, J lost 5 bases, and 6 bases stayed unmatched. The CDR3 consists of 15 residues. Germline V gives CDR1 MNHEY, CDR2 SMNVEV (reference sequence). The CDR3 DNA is TGTGCCAGCAGTTTAGGCGGGGGGGCGGGGGAGACCCAGTACTTC. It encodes CASSLGGGAGETQYF.

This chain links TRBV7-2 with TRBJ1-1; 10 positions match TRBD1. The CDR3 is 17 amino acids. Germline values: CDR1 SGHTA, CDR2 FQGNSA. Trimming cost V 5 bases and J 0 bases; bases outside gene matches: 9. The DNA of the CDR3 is TGTGCCAGCAGCCCAGATGGGACAGGGGTCATGAACACTGAAGCTTTCTTT. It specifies CASSPDGTGVMNTEAFF.

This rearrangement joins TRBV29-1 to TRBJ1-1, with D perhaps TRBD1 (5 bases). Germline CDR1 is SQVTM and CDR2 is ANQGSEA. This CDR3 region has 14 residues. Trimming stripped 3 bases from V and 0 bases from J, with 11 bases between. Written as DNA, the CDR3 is TGCAGCGTTGAGGGGGGAGGGGTGAACACTGAAGCTTTCTTT. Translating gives CSVEGGGVNTEAFF. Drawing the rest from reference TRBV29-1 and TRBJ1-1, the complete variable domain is SAVISQKPSRDICQRGTSLTIQCQVDSQVTMMFWYRQQPGQSLTLIATANQGSEATYESGFVIDKFPISRPNLTFSTLTVSNMSPEDSSIYLCSVEGGGVNTEAFFGQGTRLTVV.